The 10 T cell receptor beta chains listed next were all sequenced from one sample in a study of blood T cells in healthy people across ages. The second PCR ran roughly 6 to 12 cycles with a sample-barcoded 5' primer and J-beta primers. TCRdb re-called the 5' RACE reads through MiXCR, storing one row per CDR3 protein. The repertoire consists of 1.8 million or so distinct CDR3 sequences, with 35% to 50% occurring once and the leading ten covering under 25%. Material: blood. These receptors were collected from a human donor in good health.

This clonotype has a handful of counts. V and J are TRBV20-1 and TRBJ1-2, with 7 bases lining up with TRBD1. V trimming: 5 bases; J trimming: 7 bases; junction bases outside the gene matches: 13. There are 14 residues in the CDR3. Looked up from germline, CDR1 is DFQATT and CDR2 is SNEGSKA (reference sequence). The CDR3 region has the DNA TGCAGTGCTCCGAAATTAACAGGGGATCTTGGCTACACCTTC. Translated, it gives CSAPKLTGDLGYTF.

This clonotype was counted between two and nine times. The chain has TRBV29-1 and TRBJ2-1; D is ambiguous. Germline lookup yields CDR1 SQVTM and CDR2 ANQGSEA. The CDR3 loop spans 11 amino acids. Between the trimmed V and J ends, which lost 3 bases and 7 bases, there was a span of 7 bases. The CDR3 here is CSVDVTNEQFF. CDR3 bases: TGCAGCGTTGATGTGACAAATGAGCAGTTCTTC.

This rearrangement joins TRBV12-5 to TRBJ2-1, with 9 bases matching TRBD1. This CDR3 has 15 residues. After removal of 7 bases from V and 3 bases from J, the junction contained 7 bases not matched to a gene. Looked up from germline, CDR1 is LGHNT and CDR2 is FRNRAP. The CDR3 DNA follows: TGTGCTAGTGTTACGGACAGGGGCAACTACAATGAGCAGTTCTTC. This sequence encodes CASVTDRGNYNEQFF.

The chain couples TRBV7-2 to TRBJ1-1; D is unclear. V shed 6 bases and J shed 11 bases, with 13 bases lying between them. The germline CDR1 and CDR2 sequences are SGHTA and FQGNSA. This CDR3 contains 11 residues. The chain's CDR3 is CASSPGVVAFF. In nucleotides, the CDR3 is TGTGCCAGCAGTCCGGGAGTGGTGGCTTTCTTT.

This clonotype appeared a few times. The chain is built from TRBV6-6 and TRBJ2-3; D not resolved. The CDR3 runs 14 residues. V dropped 6 bases and J dropped 4 bases, with 14 bases sitting between them. Germline V lookup: CDR1 MNHNY, CDR2 SVGAGI (reference sequence). CDR3 protein: CASRSQLVPDTQYF. In nucleotides, the CDR3 is TGTGCCAGCAGGAGCCAGTTGGTGCCAGATACGCAGTATTTT.

Ten or more counts support this clonotype. The chain has TRBV6-6 and TRBJ2-7; possibly TRBD1 for D (6 bases). With 6 bases removed from V and 5 bases from J, the gap between germline ends came to 11 bases. Germline CDR1 MNHNY, CDR2 SVGAGI (reference sequence). The CDR3 covers 12 residues. The CDR3 region is CASRGAPDEQYF. The CDR3 nucleotides are TGTGCCAGCAGGGGGGCTCCTGACGAGCAGTACTTC.

The chain has TRBV7-2 and TRBJ1-1, with D uncertain. The CDR3 covers 15 residues. CDR1 is SGHTA and CDR2 is FQGNSA in the germline V gene. V was shortened by 0 bases and J by 3 bases, with 11 bases between the two germline ends. The CDR3 DNA is TGTGCCAGCAGCTTAGCGGCAGCGGTCTACACTGAAGCTTTCTTT. Residues: CASSLAAAVYTEAFF.

This clonotype was seen only a few times. CDR3 region: CASSVGIWGPDGYTF. CDR3 nucleotides: TGTGCCAGCAGTGTCGGAATTTGGGGGCCTGATGGCTACACCTTC. The chain combines TRBV6-1 with TRBJ1-2, with D maybe TRBD1 (6 bases). The CDR3 has 15 residues. CDR1 and CDR2 (germline): MNHNS, SASEGT. Trimming pared 4 bases from V and 6 bases from J, leaving 18 bases between.

This clonotype was detected a few times. This chain's CDR3 is CASRYRAAYDNSPLHF. The DNA for the CDR3 is TGTGCCAGCAGATACAGGGCCGCCTACGATAATTCACCCCTCCACTTT. The chain uses TRBV27 and TRBJ1-6; D is possibly TRBD1 (6 bases). The CDR3 length is 16 residues. CDR1 and CDR2 (germline): MNHEY, SMNVEV (reference sequence). With 6 bases removed from V and 5 bases from J, the gap between germline ends came to 17 bases.

Concerning this clonotype itself: At one end the junction does not follow the germline gene, possibly because of a read error. The chain is built from TRBV28 and TRBJ1-2; 12 bases are shared with TRBD1. CDR3 length: 13 residues. Germline V gives CDR1 MDHEN, CDR2 SYDVKM. This chain's CDR3 is CAGSQGTGGFYTF. Written as DNA, the CDR3 is TGTGCCGGCAGCCAAGGGACAGGGGGCTTCTACACCTTC.